This T cell receptor (beta chain) was recovered during a study of T-cell memory formation after mild COVID-19. This clonotype was seen a handful of times. Antigen: not known. TCRdb reprocessed the 5' RACE reads with MiXCR, giving one entry per CDR3 protein. The data show 180,000 or so distinct CDR3 sequences, with 16% seen just once and 2% to 2.5% held by the top ten. Germline lookup yields CDR1 GTSNPN and CDR2 SVGIG (reference sequence). With 4 bases clipped from V and 1 base from J, the junction kept 13 bases outside the gene matches. The CDR3 is made up of 17 amino acids. Study outcomes and limitations: The study found contracting CD4+ clones mainly in CM and EM and contracting CD8+ clones in EMRA.

The clonotype comes from an adult woman who had mild COVID-19 (a few samples of this study predate the infection). Cell type and time point are not known. Material for sequencing was PBMCs or a T cell subset sorted from them (not recorded which). This chain joins TRBV30 and TRBJ1-1, with 9 bases lining up with TRBD1. This CDR3 is CAWIPTPGQGKNTEAFF. For the CDR3, the DNA is TGTGCCTGGATCCCTACCCCCGGACAGGGGAAGAACACTGAAGCTTTCTTT.